Listed below are T cell receptor beta chains from one sample, sequenced in a study of blood T cell repertoires in COVID-19. Libraries were prepared by immunoSEQ multiplex PCR; TCRdb keeps only in-frame clonotypes and omits some of them. Among roughly 410,000 clones listed, around 89% were seen once. The sequencing sample was made of peripheral blood. The receptors come from a woman in her thirties or forties with COVID-19, enrolled during active disease. Both conserved end residues are part of each CDR3. The D gene is left open where the match is weak. The size of a clone is reported for some rows only, either as once, few or many, or as a class for expanded clones.

j_call v_call d_call clone_size cdr3_aa cdr3_nt
TRBJ2-7 TRBV27 TRBD2 - CASSLIGLAGGEEQYF TGTGCCAGCAGTTTAATAGGGCTAGCGGGAGGGGAGGAGCAGTACTTC
TRBJ2-1 TRBV27 TRBD2 once CASSLFGLAGASSYNEQFF TGTGCCAGCAGTTTATTTGGGCTAGCGGGAGCCAGCTCCTACAATGAGCAGTTCTTC
TRBJ1-2 TRBV5-4 - - CASSFPPVYGYTF TGTGCCAGCAGCTTTCCGCCGGTCTATGGCTACACCTTC
TRBJ1-3 TRBV18 - - CASSLSRASSGNTIYF TGTGCCAGCTCACTTTCCAGGGCCAGCTCTGGAAACACCATATATTTT
TRBJ2-7 TRBV9 TRBD1 - CASSIGQGATYEQYF TGTGCCAGCAGCATCGGACAGGGGGCTACCTACGAGCAGTACTTC
TRBJ1-1 TRBV19 - - CASSILGGLNTEAFF TGTGCCAGTAGTATTCTCGGCGGTCTGAACACTGAAGCTTTCTTT
TRBJ2-2 TRBV28 TRBD1 once CASYGQGVSGGELFF TGTGCCAGCTACGGACAGGGGGTTTCGGGAGGGGAGCTGTTTTTT
TRBJ2-3 TRBV11-2 - - CASSFSASTDTQYF TGTGCCAGCAGCTTCAGTGCTAGCACAGATACGCAGTATTTT
TRBJ2-7 TRBV2 - - CASSEQGGSYEQYF TGTGCCAGCAGTGAGCAGGGGGGATCCTACGAGCAGTACTTC
TRBJ2-7 TRBV7-2 - - CASSFRQDTYEQYF TGTGCCAGCAGCTTTAGACAGGACACCTACGAGCAGTACTTC
TRBJ2-1 TRBV13 TRBD1 once CASRRGLTAYNEQFF TGTGCCAGCAGAAGGGGGCTGACTGCCTACAATGAGCAGTTCTTC
TRBJ1-2 TRBV5-4 TRBD1 - CASSLASDREGYTF TGTGCCAGCAGCTTGGCAAGCGACAGGGAAGGCTACACCTTC
TRBJ2-1 TRBV5-1 TRBD2 few CASSPGLAGDNEQFF TGCGCCAGCAGCCCGGGACTAGCGGGAGACAATGAGCAGTTCTTC
TRBJ1-6 TRBV7-8 - - CASSSNARDDSPLHF TGTGCCAGCAGCTCCAATGCTCGGGATGATTCACCCCTCCACTTT
TRBJ2-1 TRBV28 TRBD2 - CASSAFTSGGYNEQFF TGTGCCAGCAGTGCCTTTACTAGCGGGGGATACAATGAGCAGTTCTTC
TRBJ1-4 TRBV30 - - CAWSVQGAEKLFF TGTGCCTGGAGTGTACAGGGTGCTGAAAAACTGTTTTTT
TRBJ2-1 TRBV5-4 TRBD2 - CASSPAVAGALEQFF TGTGCCAGCAGCCCCGCGGTAGCGGGAGCACTTGAGCAGTTCTTC
TRBJ2-5 TRBV7-8 TRBD2 - CASSSSSGGARKTQYF TGTGCCAGCAGCTCCTCTAGCGGGGGGGCGAGGAAGACCCAGTACTTC
TRBJ1-2 TRBV4-1 TRBD1 - CASSYRDRNYGYTF TGCGCCAGCAGCTACCGGGACAGAAACTATGGCTACACCTTC
TRBJ1-1 TRBV6-5 - - CASHTGRKAFF TGTGCCAGCCACACGGGGAGGAAAGCTTTCTTT
TRBJ2-3 TRBV7-2 TRBD2 - CASSSERGSLINTQYF TGTGCCAGCAGCTCAGAGCGGGGTAGCCTTATAAATACGCAGTATTTT
TRBJ1-2 TRBV7-9 - - CASSLAGTRANYGYTF TGTGCCAGCAGCTTAGCCGGGACACGAGCTAACTATGGCTACACCTTC
TRBJ1-2 TRBV12-3/TRBV12-4 TRBD1 - CASSSDRGYGYTF TGTGCCAGCAGTTCGGACAGGGGCTATGGCTACACCTTC
TRBJ2-7 TRBV6-5 - - CASSYLYEQYF TGTGCCAGCAGTTACCTCTACGAGCAGTACTTC
TRBJ2-1 TRBV7-9 - - CASSPTRSSYNEQFF TGTGCCAGCAGTCCGACTCGGAGCTCCTACAATGAGCAGTTCTTC
TRBJ2-1 TRBV29-1 - - CSAQGFEQFF TGCAGCGCACAGGGATTTGAGCAGTTCTTC
TRBJ1-5 TRBV30 - - CAWSGPGWPQHF TGTGCCTGGAGTGGACCGGGATGGCCCCAGCATTTT
TRBJ1-4 TRBV5-5 - - CASRGGEKLFF TGTGCCAGCAGGGGGGGTGAAAAACTGTTTTTT
TRBJ1-3 TRBV29-1 TRBD1 - CSVEDRMTGPTIYF TGCAGCGTTGAAGATCGAATGACAGGGCCCACCATATATTTT
TRBJ1-2 TRBV6-5 TRBD1 - CAGRRQGLGNYGYTF TGTGCCGGCAGGAGACAGGGGTTGGGGAACTATGGCTACACCTTC
TRBJ1-1 TRBV6-6 TRBD1 - CASSPGQGRRNTEAFF TGTGCCAGCAGTCCGGGACAGGGGCGCCGAAACACTGAAGCTTTCTTT
TRBJ2-7 TRBV4-3 - - CASSTHKGGEQYF TGCGCCAGCAGCACACACAAGGGGGGGGAGCAGTACTTC
TRBJ2-1 TRBV11-2 TRBD2 - CASSLDLAGFYNEQFF TGTGCCAGCAGCTTAGATTTAGCGGGGTTCTACAATGAGCAGTTCTTC
TRBJ1-2 TRBV6-5 TRBD1 - CASSYSGGLTGYTF TGTGCCAGCAGTTACTCAGGGGGCCTAACCGGCTACACCTTC
TRBJ2-2 TRBV2 TRBD2 - CARSEWGGNTGELFF TGTGCCCGCAGTGAATGGGGGGGGAACACCGGGGAGCTGTTTTTT
TRBJ1-2 TRBV7-9 - - CASSLGALNGYTF TGTGCCAGCAGCTTGGGGGCGCTGAATGGCTACACCTTC
TRBJ1-3 TRBV7-2 TRBD1 - CASSLAQGQRNTIYF TGTGCCAGCAGCTTAGCACAGGGACAGAGGAACACCATATATTTT
TRBJ2-5 TRBV6-5 - - CASSIATPTQETQYF TGTGCCAGCAGCATAGCGACTCCCACACAAGAGACCCAGTACTTC
TRBJ2-7 TRBV7-2 TRBD2 - CASSSRSVAGASYEQYF TGTGCCAGCAGCTCCAGGTCGGTGGCGGGAGCTTCCTACGAGCAGTACTTC
TRBJ2-7 TRBV11-2 TRBD1 - CASTEGQVFYEQYF TGTGCCAGCACCGAGGGACAGGTTTTCTACGAGCAGTACTTC